This T cell receptor beta chain came from a study of hypomethylating agent response in myelodysplastic syndrome (dated by TCRdb to the early 2020s). Looking at the study overall: The hypomethylating agent given was azacitidine in 8 of 11 patients and decitabine in 3 of 11 patients. The most frequent mutation was TET2, found in 5 of 11 patients. Of the myelodysplastic syndrome patients in the cohort, about 10 were male and 2 were female. Patients had a mean age of approximately 72 +/- 6.3 years, and a diploid cytogenetic profile was the most common. Six or seven patients had a response of complete response or hematologic improvement, and four or five patients did not respond. Complete response or hematologic improvement counted as response, and patients meeting neither criterion were classed as non-responders.

Bulk bone marrow was analyzed without sorting T-cell subsets. Bone marrow from more than nine myelodysplastic syndrome patients was immunosequenced for TCR beta CDR3 regions before and after hypomethylating agent therapy. Each patient contributed a baseline bone marrow plus two to three bone marrows at different post-treatment timepoints for longitudinal repertoire tracking. Whole bone marrow served as the source for genomic DNA extraction, with DNA quality checked using TapeStation, NanoDrop OneC and PicoGreen assays. In the case of this clone: Its recognized antigen is unknown. Per-nucleotide qualities are absent, and no much larger clonotype sits a single base away.

The CDR1 and CDR2 encoded by the germline V gene (reference sequence) are MNHEY and SMNVEV. From its cysteine to its phenylalanine, the CDR3 spans 17 amino acids. Only the CDR3 part of the read is kept: 51 bases, read in frame from the first base. Trimming at the junction amounts to 3 bases on V and 0 bases on J, and the germline ends lie 12 bases apart. To prepare the library, the immunoSEQ multiplex PCR assay was applied. Each sample was run at survey resolution as two replicates of about 200 ng apiece, for a total of about 400 ng of DNA. Rearranged TCRB sequences in genomic DNA were detected with the hsTCRB kit, which uses multiplex PCR primers directed at V and J genes. The first PCR used the QIAGEN Multiplex PCR Kit for approximately 33 cycles to amplify the CDR3 region. A second PCR of approximately 8 cycles attached sample barcodes and Illumina adapters to each replicate. Pooled libraries were quantified with a QuantStudio 6 and the KAPA library quantification kit. Approximately 16 pM of pooled libraries was sequenced on an Illumina MiSeq using 156-cycle single-end reads and a 15-cycle index read. The original pipeline was this. Of over 150,000 unique clonotypes, 1.5% to 2% were flagged by VDJdb annotation as previously reported viral-epitope-specific. The immunoSEQ Data Assistant and immunoSEQ Analyzer converted raw reads into normalized, annotated TCRB repertoires. Clonotypes were analyzed with BioAnalyzer and version 0.6.5 of the immunarch R package. Every repertoire was downsampled to the clone count of the smallest repertoire before richness was estimated. Clonotypes were categorized as expanded, contracted or novel by Fisher's exact tests, where a novel clonotype had zero frequency before treatment. Significantly changed CDR3 beta sequences were clustered with GLIPH2 at simulation_depth=1000 and kmer_min_depth=3, and CDR3s shorter than five residues were left out. This immuneACCESS table, as held by TCRdb, lists in-frame sequences with V and J called but not all clones. Of the missing ones, under half trace to an unresolved V gene in checked studies; the others have no known cause. V, J and clone size derive from that table, while D and trimming were established from the DNA sequence. Counted in this sample were 4,500 to 5,500 clones; around 83% of them appeared once. The leading ten clones occupy 20% to 25% of the sample.

The paper's findings and limits, for the study overall: The healthy control donors were not matched in age to the MDS patients, and this mismatch could have affected the comparison between MDS and healthy donors. The shared GLIPH2 clusters might recognize novel MDS antigens, but this possibility was not confirmed and requires experimental validation. Responders more often showed novel clonotypes emerging, while non-responders displayed more contracted clonotypes after treatment. The cohort was small, with only 11 patients analyzed. Richness, rarefaction diversity and clonality did not change significantly after hypomethylating agent treatment, across all patients or within response groups.

The TCR comes from a human donor with myelodysplastic syndrome. The sequence joins TRBV27 to TRBJ2-6; the D gene is perhaps TRBD1 or TRBD2, as each covers 5 bases. The sample here was bone marrow, taken before or after starting hypomethylating agent treatment for myelodysplastic syndrome (not recorded which). The bases read TGTGCCAGCAGTTTTGGGACGAGGCGCTCTGGGGCCAACGTCCTGACTTTC. Translated, it gives CASSFGTRRSGANVLTF.